This T cell receptor (beta chain) was recovered during a study of neurological immune-mediated disorders. MiXCR, applied by TCRdb to the 5' RACE reads, yields one record per CDR3 protein. Altogether roughly 27,000 distinct CDR3 sequences are present, approximately 2.7% being singletons, with the ten largest covering 2% to 2.5%. This clonotype was seen many times. CDR1 is LGHNA and CDR2 is YSLEER in the germline V gene. The CDR3 totals 15 residues. V shed 4 bases and J shed 4 bases, with 13 bases lying between them. V is TRBV4-3 and J is TRBJ2-2; D may be TRBD1 (5 bases). Sequences were obtained from PBMCs. This TCR derives from a woman aged 50 to 60 with multiple sclerosis. The CDR3 DNA sequence: TGCGCCAGCAGCCCTGCGACAGCGAGCACCGGGGAGCTGTTTTTT. As protein: CASSPATASTGELFF.